This section outlines one TCR beta chain sequence together with its context. Its antigen is not yet known. No base quality information exists; no much larger clone differs at one position. Patients with ophthalmopathy had moderately to severely active disease, with a Clinical Activity Score of 3 or more, a NOSPECS grade of 4 or more, and a disease duration of less than 3 months. Patients with other autoimmune diseases, uncontrolled infections, pregnancy or lactation were excluded. Diagnosis was based on clinical symptoms, serum thyroxine, TRAb, thyroid ultrasound and orbital computed tomography. PBMCs were isolated from approximately 10 ml of fresh peripheral blood by Ficoll-Paque density gradient centrifugation. Total RNA was extracted using Trizol reagent, and RNA quality was checked on an Agilent 2100 Bioanalyzer. For repertoire sequencing, TCR beta CDR3 regions were amplified from RNA transcripts. The first round of RT-PCR was done with HTBI primers and the Qiagen OneStep RT-PCR kit, and was followed by a second round of multiplex PCR, then size selection and purification. Libraries were sequenced paired-end with 100 bp reads on an Illumina HiSeq2000. Per the source publication's procedure: SOAPnuke was used for read processing, and reads with adapters, uncalled bases, a mean Phred below 15, or no exact constant-primer or identifier match were discarded. COPE v1.2.5 was used to merge high-quality paired reads. Each unique nucleotide sequence was treated as a clonotype, and MiTCR v1.1 was used to align the clonotypes to the IMGT TRB V, D and J references. Analysis was restricted to V-J combinations with a frequency above 0.0001, which covered 98% to 99.2% of repertoires. For each V-J combination, a TCR clonal expansion and chaos score was defined as the ratio of F50 clonal expansion to chaos observed in the TCRdist matrix. Features were reduced by Welch's t-statistics and random forest to approximately 13 V-J combinations, which fed a naive Bayes classifier. The Morisita-Horn index was used to measure how similar the thyroid and blood repertoires were. The public reads were run again by TCRdb, first through fastp at Q25 and then through MiXCR, and only productive beta chains were kept. Every entry covers one CDR3 protein and lists the most common genes and DNA from its rows. The V and J calls were determined by TCRdb, not by the authors. The sample table holds about 220,000 distinct CDR3 sequences, of which 20% to 25% were seen once. The ten most abundant clones make up 43% of the sample.

This sample was taken from a study of Graves' ophthalmopathy and Graves' hyperthyroidism (dated by TCRdb to the late 2010s). The study in broad terms: Peripheral blood was collected at initial diagnosis, before any treatment. The study used signatures of the TCR beta repertoire to tell Graves' ophthalmopathy apart from Graves' hyperthyroidism and to predict which patients would progress to ophthalmopathy. In total, approximately 130 blood samples were TCR-sequenced: approximately 42 ophthalmopathy, some 75 hyperthyroidism and some 17 hyperthyroidism-to-ophthalmopathy patients. To explore V-J signatures that separate ophthalmopathy from hyperthyroidism, a discovery set of about a hundred patients was enrolled, consisting of 43 with ophthalmopathy and 55 to 65 with stable hyperthyroidism. An independent validation cohort comprised 18 hyperthyroidism patients and about 16 patients who later progressed from hyperthyroidism to ophthalmopathy. In five to seven hyperthyroidism patients, the T-cell repertoire of thyroid tissue was compared with the T-cell repertoire of blood. Following sample collection, hyperthyroidism patients were given methimazole at a starting dose of 30 mg daily, and ophthalmopathy patients were given high-dose intravenous methylprednisolone. The 100 or so discovery patients were divided at random into training and test sets in a 7:3 ratio. Results the study describes overall, beyond this receptor: Among expanded thyroid clonotypes with frequency above 0.001, most also showed up in blood, which suggests that blood repertoires may reflect the thyroid immune response. In validation, the model predicted ophthalmopathy progression with roughly 68% sensitivity and approximately 75% specificity; some 13 predicted patients were CT-confirmed with GO in a median of around 6 months. No statistical method was used to predetermine the sample size, and group allocation was not hidden from the investigators. In cross-validation, the 13-signature model distinguished ophthalmopathy from stable hyperthyroidism with 85% to 90% sensitivity and 81.08% specificity, and in the test set the corresponding values were roughly 80% and 76%.

From the cysteine through the phenylalanine, the CDR3 covers 14 amino acids. Just the 42-base CDR3 DNA is kept, in frame starting at base 1. V is cut back by 6 bases and J by 6 bases, with 3 bases in the junction unmatched. Looking up the germline V gene yields CDR1 MNHNS and CDR2 SASEGT. Sequenced material: peripheral blood. The clonotype originates from a woman aged 45-60 years with Graves' ophthalmopathy. Donor details come from another sample of the same person, matched by shared clones. Rearrangement joined TRBV6-1 to TRBJ2-2, and 11 junction bases match TRBD1. The DNA sequence follows: TGTGCCAGCAGAGGGACAGGGGGTTCCGGGGAGCTGTTTTTT. The translation is CASRGTGGSGELFF.